A single sample is the source of the 26 T cell receptor beta chains below, sequenced in a study of blood T cell repertoires in COVID-19 (dated by TCRdb to 2018 to 2021). Preparation of the library involved the immunoSEQ multiplex PCR assay. This immuneACCESS table, as held by TCRdb, lists in-frame sequences with V and J called but not all clones. Of the missing ones, under half trace to an unresolved V gene in checked studies; the others have no known cause. Here the sample has some 51,000 clones; 88% occur a single time. Over 8.5% of the sample comes from the top ten. Sample: peripheral blood. All receptors come from a middle-aged man with active COVID-19.

V is TRBV19 and J is TRBJ2-3, with TRBD2 identical over 7 bases. V dropped 2 bases and J dropped 2; count of bases not matched to a gene: 7. CDR3 size: 16 residues. CDR1 LNHDA and CDR2 SQIVND come from the germline V gene (reference sequence). CDR3 loop: CASSIKVSGFTDTQYF. The CDR3 DNA is TGTGCCAGTAGTATAAAGGTTAGCGGGTTCACAGATACGCAGTATTTT. The entire variable domain, with the rest obtained from reference TRBV19 and TRBJ2-3, is as follows: DGGITQSPKYLFRKEGQNVTLSCEQNLNHDAMYWYRQDPGQGLRLIYYSQIVNDFQKGDIAEGYSVSREKKESFPLTVTSAQKNPTAFYLCASSIKVSGFTDTQYFGPGTRLTVL.

This clone occurred a few times. The V and J genes are TRBV24-1 and TRBJ1-5, with TRBD1 as a possible D gene (6 bases). Germline V lookup: CDR1 KGHDR, CDR2 SFDVKD. The CDR3 has 13 residues. The V gene lost 9 bases and the J gene lost 4 bases, with 12 bases spanning the gap. CDR3 in amino acids: CATGQSGNQPQHF. The CDR3, as DNA: TGTGCCACCGGACAGTCGGGAAATCAGCCCCAGCATTTT.

V gene TRBV6-2 or TRBV6-3 combines with J gene TRBJ2-1; 13 bases line up with TRBD2. The CDR3 covers 16 residues. Trimming took 5 bases from V and 8 from J; bases not matched to a gene: 9. Germline V lookup: CDR1 MNHEY, CDR2 SVGEGT. The chain's CDR3 is CASSTWTSGSSYEQFF. The CDR3 DNA reads as TGTGCCAGCAGTACCTGGACTAGCGGGAGCAGCTATGAGCAGTTCTTC.

This clone appeared a few times. This chain connects TRBV28 to TRBJ2-3; 9 bases align to TRBD2. J lost 5 bases, V lost 2 bases, and 5 bases had no gene match. This CDR3 is 15 amino acids long. Germline V gene sequence: CDR1 MDHEN, CDR2 SYDVKM. The CDR3 nucleotides read TGTGCCAGCAGTTTAGCAGCGGGAGGCCTAGATACGCAGTATTTT. This encodes CASSLAAGGLDTQYF.

V usage is TRBV5-1 and J usage is TRBJ1-2; D ambiguous. The ends were cut back, 0 bases at V and 13 bases at J, with 16 bases in the middle. CDR1 and CDR2 from the germline V gene are SGHRS and YFSETQ. This CDR3 spans 13 amino acids. CDR3 residues: CASSLAPQGRCTF. The CDR3 DNA sequence: TGCGCCAGCAGCTTGGCCCCCCAAGGGAGGTGCACCTTC.

The V call is TRBV4-3, the J call TRBJ2-7; D not certain. Germline V gene data show CDR1 as LGHNA and CDR2 as YSLEER. This CDR3 contains 14 residues. V lost 1 base and J lost 1, with 8 bases in between. CDR3 sequence reads: CASSQVRGSYEQYF. DNA of the CDR3: TGCGCCAGCAGCCAAGTTCGAGGTTCCTACGAGCAGTACTTC.

The J gene is TRBJ2-5, the V gene TRBV11-2; D possibly corresponds to TRBD2 (7 bases). Trimming left V 1 base short and J 1 base short, with 13 bases between. The CDR3 is 16 residues long. The germline V gene has CDR1 SGHAT and CDR2 FQNNGV. The DNA of the CDR3 is TGTGCCAGCAGCTTAGGTACGGGGGGCCGCCAAGAGACCCAGTACTTC. Encoded protein: CASSLGTGGRQETQYF.

The chain is built from TRBV3-1 (or the pseudogene TRBV3-2) and TRBJ2-7; D gene unclear. This CDR3 has 12 residues. Germline values: CDR1 LGHDT, CDR2 YNNKEL (reference sequence). V lost 6 bases and J 1 base, leaving 7 bases between the germline ends. The CDR3 bases are TGTGCCAGCAGTCCCCAGTCCTACGAGCAGTACTTC. Translation gives CASSPQSYEQYF.

The rearrangement links TRBV7-2 to TRBJ2-7, with 8 bases identical to TRBD1. The CDR3 loop spans 15 amino acids. V gave up 4 bases and J gave up 3 bases; unmatched junction bases: 8. Germline CDR1 SGHTA, CDR2 FQGNSA. The CDR3 here is CASSSTGTGLYEQYF. The CDR3 bases are TGTGCCAGCAGCTCCACCGGGACAGGCCTCTACGAGCAGTACTTC. The full variable domain, its missing parts supplied by reference TRBV7-2 and TRBJ2-7, is GAGVSQSPSNKVTEKGKDVELRCDPISGHTALYWYRQSLGQGLEFLIYFQGNSAPDKSGLPSDRFSAERTGGSVSTLTIQRTQQEDSAVYLCASSSTGTGLYEQYFGPGTRLTVT.

CDR3 residues: CASGATQGAGGYTF. CDR3 bases: TGTGCCAGCGGGGCCACACAGGGGGCGGGAGGCTACACCTTC. V is TRBV6-6 and J is TRBJ1-2; 9 bases fit TRBD1. The CDR3 covers 14 residues. Germline V gives CDR1 MNHNY, CDR2 SVGAGI (reference sequence). Germline trimming cut 8 bases from V and 8 bases from J; bases unmatched to any gene: 12.

The chain has TRBV19 and TRBJ1-5; 11 bases agree with TRBD1. The CDR3 is 14 residues long. The germline gives CDR1 LNHDA, CDR2 SQIVND (reference sequence). Trimming at V came to 4 bases and at J to 6 bases, leaving 2 bases not matched to a gene. For the CDR3, the DNA is TGTGCCAGTAGTAGGGACAGGGGGGGTCAGCCCCAGCATTTT. Encoded protein: CASSRDRGGQPQHF. Together with reference TRBV19 and TRBJ1-5, the CDR3 gives the full variable domain: DGGITQSPKYLFRKEGQNVTLSCEQNLNHDAMYWYRQDPGQGLRLIYYSQIVNDFQKGDIAEGYSVSREKKESFPLTVTSAQKNPTAFYLCASSRDRGGQPQHFGDGTRLSIL.

This clone occurred once. The rearrangement joins TRBV9 to TRBJ1-3; no definite D call. V was shortened by 4 bases and J by 8 bases, with 16 bases between the two germline ends. The CDR3 totals 14 residues. CDR1 and CDR2 from the germline V gene are SGDLS and YYNGEE. CDR3 nucleotides: TGTGCCAGCAGCTCTAAAATGGGCGGGGACACCATATATTTT. It is translated as CASSSKMGGDTIYF.

The chain uses TRBV27 and TRBJ2-2; possible D gene TRBD1, 5 bases. The CDR3 consists of 13 residues. CDR1 MNHEY and CDR2 SMNVEV come from the germline V gene (reference sequence). Trimming stripped 6 bases from V and 6 bases from J, with 11 bases between. CDR3 bases: TGTGCCAGCAGAACAAGGGGATCCGGGGAGCTGTTTTTT. The encoded protein is CASRTRGSGELFF.

The genes are TRBV5-1 and TRBJ2-3, with D possibly matching TRBD2 (6 bases). Per the germline V gene, CDR1 is SGHRS and CDR2 is YFSETQ. The CDR3 has 15 amino acids. V was shortened by 0 bases and J by 4 bases, with 12 bases between the two germline ends. DNA of the CDR3: TGCGCCAGCAGCTTGGCCTTCGGGGAGGCAGATACGCAGTATTTT. It specifies CASSLAFGEADTQYF.

This clone was detected only once. The chain carries TRBV19 and TRBJ2-1; a possible D gene is TRBD2 (5 bases). Per germline, CDR1 LNHDA and CDR2 SQIVND (reference sequence). The CDR3 sequence is 13 residues long. The germline V and J ends were trimmed by 5 bases and 7 bases, with 12 bases remaining between them. CDR3 protein: CASSPRRVNEQFF. CDR3 in DNA: TGTGCCAGTAGTCCCCGGCGGGTGAATGAGCAGTTCTTC.

The table lists this clone with a count of one. CDR3 DNA: TGTGCCAGCAGCCAGGGCAGGGGATGGAATGAGCAGTTCTTC. Protein product: CASSQGRGWNEQFF. The chain uses TRBV11-2 and TRBJ2-1; tentative D call: TRBD1 (6 bases). Germline loops: CDR1 SGHAT, CDR2 FQNNGV. Trimming stripped 5 bases from V and 7 bases from J, with 15 bases between. This CDR3 spans 14 amino acids.

The chain joins TRBV3-1 (or the pseudogene TRBV3-2) to TRBJ2-1; 8 positions match TRBD1. This CDR3 comprises 12 residues. Germline values: CDR1 LGHDT, CDR2 YNNKEL (reference sequence). With 5 bases clipped from V and 9 bases from J, the junction kept 3 bases outside the gene matches. CDR3 region: CASSVQGGEQFF. CDR3 nucleotide sequence: TGTGCCAGCAGCGTACAGGGGGGTGAGCAGTTCTTC.

J is TRBJ2-5 and V is TRBV11-2, with 11 bases that match TRBD2. In germline, CDR1 is SGHAT, CDR2 FQNNGV. V lost 6 bases, J lost 0 bases, and 6 bases stayed unmatched. This CDR3 has 16 amino acids. Written as DNA, the CDR3 is TGTGCCAGCAGTCCCGGGACTAGCGGCTACCAAGAGACCCAGTACTTC. Its protein product is CASSPGTSGYQETQYF.

The V and J genes are TRBV7-8 and TRBJ1-2; D may be TRBD1 (5 bases). CDR3 length equals 15 residues. Germline V gene data show CDR1 as SGHVS and CDR2 as FQNEAQ. V was shortened by 5 bases and J by 4 bases, with 17 bases between the two germline ends. Written as DNA, the CDR3 is TGTGCCAGCAGCCTGGGCGGGGTTGGGGGCTATGGCTACACCTTC. Amino acid sequence: CASSLGGVGGYGYTF.

The chain recombines TRBV6-5 with TRBJ1-3, with D unclear. V lost 5 bases, J lost 0 bases, and 8 bases lay in between. In germline, CDR1 is MNHEY, CDR2 SVGAGI. This CDR3 is 14 amino acids long. The CDR3: CASSRDYSGNTIYF. CDR3 DNA: TGTGCCAGCAGTCGAGACTACTCTGGAAACACCATATATTTT.

This rearrangement joins TRBV6-6 to TRBJ1-2, with TRBD1 identical over 9 bases. The CDR3 covers 16 residues. V lost 6 bases, J lost 8 bases, and 16 bases stayed unmatched. Germline values: CDR1 MNHNY, CDR2 SVGAGI (reference sequence). CDR3 protein: CASSGRTGDQSRGYTF. The CDR3 nucleotides read TGTGCCAGCAGCGGAAGGACAGGGGATCAGTCTCGAGGCTACACCTTC.

This sequence joins TRBV2 and TRBJ2-1; 8 bases are a match to TRBD2. The CDR3 loop spans 15 amino acids. The V gene's germline CDR1 is SNHLY and CDR2 FYNNEI. V shed 7 bases and J 4 bases; nucleotides not matched to a gene: 9. The CDR3 region is CASNPAGGGYNEQFF. CDR3 nucleotides: TGTGCCAGCAACCCTGCAGGCGGGGGGTACAATGAGCAGTTCTTC.

The rearrangement joins TRBV20-1 to TRBJ2-3; no definite D call. V lost 3 bases and J lost 5, with 18 bases in between. This CDR3 spans 15 amino acids. Germline V gene sequence: CDR1 DFQATT, CDR2 SNEGSKA (reference sequence). DNA for the CDR3: TGCAGTGCTAGTCCGACCTCCCTCTCGGGAGATACGCAGTATTTT. It is translated as CSASPTSLSGDTQYF.

The chain joins TRBV11-2 to TRBJ2-3; 10 positions agree with TRBD1. Germline lookup yields CDR1 SGHAT and CDR2 FQNNGV. Losses at the gene ends were 4 bases for V and 1 base for J; bases not matched to a gene: 8. This CDR3 region has 17 residues. CDR3 nucleotides: TGTGCCAGCAGCTGGACGACAGGGGGCGGCCGCACAGATACGCAGTATTTT. This encodes CASSWTTGGGRTDTQYF.

The chain carries TRBV5-4 and TRBJ2-5; 8 positions match TRBD1. The CDR3 covers 16 residues. The J segment lost 5 bases and the V segment lost 4 bases, leaving 13 bases of the junction unmatched. The germline V gene encodes CDR1 SGHNT and CDR2 YYREEE (reference sequence). CDR3 in DNA: TGTGCCAGCAGCCCCACCCCGGGGACAGGAGGGGAGACCCAGTACTTC. Amino acids: CASSPTPGTGGETQYF. Full variable domain (remainder filled in from reference TRBV5-4 and TRBJ2-5): ETGVTQSPTHLIKTRGQQVTLRCSSQSGHNTVSWYQQALGQGPQFIFQYYREEENGRGNFPPRFSGLQFPNYSSELNVNALELDDSALYLCASSPTPGTGGETQYFGPGTRLLVL.

V and J are TRBV27 and TRBJ1-1; a possible D gene is TRBD1 (5 bases). The CDR3 runs 14 residues. The ends were cut back, 3 bases at V and 4 bases at J, with 12 bases in the middle. The germline CDR1 and CDR2 sequences are MNHEY and SMNVEV (reference sequence). This chain's CDR3 is CASSFGREGTEAFF. The CDR3 DNA follows: TGTGCCAGCAGTTTTGGCAGGGAGGGCACTGAAGCTTTCTTT.